Shown below are 4 T cell receptor beta chains from a single sample sequenced in a study of breast tumors, draining lymph nodes, adjacent tissues. TCRdb ran MiXCR on the multiplex PCR reads and lists one entry per CDR3 protein. The sample contains about 9,000 distinct CDR3 sequences, about 40% of which appear only once. Sequencing used tumor-adjacent breast tissue. Receptor source: a female donor with breast cancer. Some clones in this sample may be carry-over from other donors' samples.

The rearrangement links TRBV10-3 to TRBJ1-1, with D tentatively TRBD1 (6 bases). Trimming shortened V by 2 bases and J by 0 bases, and 10 bases separated the two germline ends. The CDR3 spans 15 residues. Looked up from germline, CDR1 is ENHRY and CDR2 is SYGVKD. The CDR3 nucleotides read TGTGCCATCAGTGAGACAGGGACGGTGAACACTGAAGCTTTCTTT. This sequence encodes CAISETGTVNTEAFF.

This clonotype was counted at least ten times. The CDR3 nucleotides read TGCAGTGCCCGTTCTACGATTGGCGTTCGGAACACCGGGGAGCTGTTTTTT. Protein sequence: CSARSTIGVRNTGELFF. The J gene is TRBJ2-2, the V gene TRBV20-1; D is unresolved. Trimming removed 6 bases from V and 1 base from J, with 21 bases in between. The V gene's germline CDR1 is DFQATT and CDR2 SNEGSKA (reference sequence). This CDR3 comprises 17 residues.

Relative to its sample, this clonotype is medium-sized. The chain joins TRBV19 to TRBJ2-2; 7 bases fit TRBD2. Per the germline V gene, CDR1 is LNHDA and CDR2 is SQIVND (reference sequence). The CDR3 spans 15 residues. V lost 7 bases to trimming and J lost 4 bases; unmatched junction nucleotides: 9. The CDR3 DNA reads as TGTGCCAGTACCAAAAATCGCGGGGGCACCGGGGAGCTGTTTTTT. This codes for CASTKNRGGTGELFF. Full variable domain (rest looked up from reference TRBV19 and TRBJ2-2): DGGITQSPKYLFRKEGQNVTLSCEQNLNHDAMYWYRQDPGQGLRLIYYSQIVNDFQKGDIAEGYSVSREKKESFPLTVTSAQKNPTAFYLCASTKNRGGTGELFFGEGSRLTVL.

By sample fraction, this clonotype is medium-sized. V is TRBV29-1 and J is TRBJ2-1; 7 bases map to TRBD1. V lost 7 bases to trimming and J lost 5 bases; unmatched junction nucleotides: 5. The CDR3 totals 12 residues. Germline V gene sequence: CDR1 SQVTM, CDR2 ANQGSEA. CDR3 loop: CSAGTEDNEQFF. The CDR3 bases are TGCAGCGCCGGGACAGAAGACAATGAGCAGTTCTTC.